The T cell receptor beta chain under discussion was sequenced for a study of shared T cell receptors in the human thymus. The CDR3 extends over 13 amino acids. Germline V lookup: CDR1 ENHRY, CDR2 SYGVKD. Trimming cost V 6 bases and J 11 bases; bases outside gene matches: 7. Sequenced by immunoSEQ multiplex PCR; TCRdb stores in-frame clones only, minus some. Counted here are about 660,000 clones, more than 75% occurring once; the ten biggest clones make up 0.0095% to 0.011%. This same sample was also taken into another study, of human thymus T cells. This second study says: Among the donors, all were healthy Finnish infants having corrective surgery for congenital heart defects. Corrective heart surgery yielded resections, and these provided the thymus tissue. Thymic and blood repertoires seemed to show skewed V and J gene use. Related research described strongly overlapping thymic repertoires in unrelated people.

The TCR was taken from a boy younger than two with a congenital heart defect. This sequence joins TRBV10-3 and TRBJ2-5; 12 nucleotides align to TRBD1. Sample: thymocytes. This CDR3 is CAIRGQGAGEQYF. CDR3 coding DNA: TGTGCCATCAGGGGACAGGGGGCGGGTGAGCAGTACTTC.